The rows below give T cell receptor beta chains drawn from one sample of a study of blood T cell repertoires in COVID-19. Clones were sequenced by immunoSEQ multiplex PCR, and TCRdb holds only the in-frame ones, with some missing. The profile shows a few hundred thousand clones, 80% to 90% of them singletons. Sequenced material: PBMCs or T cells enriched from blood (not recorded which). These receptors were taken from a man younger than 40 who had recovered from COVID-19. Both conserved end residues are part of each CDR3. The order of the fields is clone size, V gene, J gene, D gene, CDR3 DNA, CDR3 protein. D genes are given only for firm matches. Size is stated for part of the rows, as once, few or many counts, or as a class when the clone is expanded.

once,TRBV24-1,TRBJ2-3,.,TGTGCCACCAGTGATTTGTCCAGGGATTCAGATACGCAGTATTTT,CATSDLSRDSDTQYF
.,TRBV5-1,TRBJ1-4,TRBD1,TGCGCCAGCAGCTTGGGGGACAGGATAGGGATGGAACTGTTTTTT,CASSLGDRIGMELFF
once,TRBV7-8,TRBJ2-7,.,TGTGCCAGCAGCCCAACCGGGAGCTACTACGAGCAGTACTTC,CASSPTGSYYEQYF
.,TRBV11-1,TRBJ2-3,TRBD2,TGTGCCAGCAGCTTATTCAGCGGGAGTGACACAGATACGCAGTATTTT,CASSLFSGSDTDTQYF
.,TRBV10-1,TRBJ1-3,.,TGCGCCAGCAGTGAGGAAAGGGGATCTGGAAACACCATATATTTT,CASSEERGSGNTIYF
once,TRBV30,TRBJ1-2,TRBD1,TGTGCCTGGAGTCGGGACAGGGGGCTGGAGGGCTACACCTTC,CAWSRDRGLEGYTF
.,TRBV7-2,TRBJ1-2,TRBD1,TGTGCCAGCAGCTTAGAGCCCGCCGGGACAGGGGATCACACCTTC,CASSLEPAGTGDHTF
.,TRBV21-1,TRBJ2-1,.,TGTGCCAGCAGCAATAGCATCGGGGTGTATGAGCAGTTCTTC,CASSNSIGVYEQFF
.,TRBV5-1,TRBJ2-1,.,TGCGCCAGCAGCTTGGTGGCCAGTGGAGTCTACAATGAGCAGTTCTTC,CASSLVASGVYNEQFF
.,TRBV2,TRBJ2-3,TRBD2,TGTGCCAGCTCATTCCGTCGGCTAGCGGGAGTTAAGGCAGATACGCAGTATTTT,CASSFRRLAGVKADTQYF
.,TRBV29-1,TRBJ1-2,TRBD1,TGCAGCGTTGAAGATAGGGACAGGAACTATGGCTACACCTTC,CSVEDRDRNYGYTF
few,TRBV7-9,TRBJ2-1,TRBD2,TGTGCCAGCAAAGGGGTAGCGGGAGGAAGGGTTAATGAGCAGTTCTTC,CASKGVAGGRVNEQFF
.,TRBV10-2,TRBJ2-7,TRBD1,TGCGCCAGCAGTCTCCCGGGACAGGGAGACGAGCAGTACTTC,CASSLPGQGDEQYF
.,TRBV14,TRBJ2-2,.,TGTGCCAGCAGCCCCTCACGGTCCGGGGAGCTGTTTTTT,CASSPSRSGELFF
.,TRBV5-1,TRBJ1-4,TRBD1,TGCGCCAGCAGCTCGGGACAGGGTAATGAAAAACTGTTTTTT,CASSSGQGNEKLFF
.,TRBV7-2,TRBJ2-7,.,TGTGCCAGCAGCTTATCCCCAGGAGGGAGTGGAGAGCAGTACTTC,CASSLSPGGSGEQYF
.,TRBV11-2,TRBJ1-1,.,TGTGCCAGCAGCGTAACAGGTGGAAGGAGCACTGAAGCTTTCTTT,CASSVTGGRSTEAFF
.,TRBV10-3,TRBJ2-1,.,TGTGCCATCAGTGTGGGTCGGGGGTCTTACAATGAGCAGTTCTTC,CAISVGRGSYNEQFF
.,TRBV27,TRBJ2-7,.,TGTGCCAGCAGTTTATGGTCGTCCGGCGAGCAGTACTTC,CASSLWSSGEQYF
.,TRBV5-1,TRBJ2-4,.,TGCGCCAGCAGCGAGGGACAGCGGGCAAAAAACATTCAGTACTTC,CASSEGQRAKNIQYF
once,TRBV11-2,TRBJ2-2,.,TGTGCCAGCACTCGAACCGGGGGGAACACCGGGGAGCTGTTTTTT,CASTRTGGNTGELFF
once,TRBV9,TRBJ2-1,TRBD2,TGTGCCAGCAGCCTGATAGCGGGGGGGCTCTACAATGAGCAGTTCTTC,CASSLIAGGLYNEQFF
.,TRBV6-5,TRBJ1-1,.,TGTGCCAGCAGTTACTCCGCAACGACAAACACTGAAGCTTTCTTT,CASSYSATTNTEAFF
.,TRBV5-4,TRBJ2-1,.,TGTGCCAGCAGCTTATGGGGGGGGGCTCGATTCTTC,CASSLWGGARFF
.,TRBV5-1,TRBJ1-3,TRBD1,TGCGCCAGCAGCCAAATGGGGACAGGGGGCCTCGGAAACACCATATATTTT,CASSQMGTGGLGNTIYF
.,TRBV18,TRBJ2-3,.,TGTGCCAGCTCACCACTGACAGGCACAGATACGCAGTATTTT,CASSPLTGTDTQYF
.,TRBV30,TRBJ2-1,TRBD2,TGTGCCTGGACCGGACCGGTAGCGGGGGTGAAGGGGTACCGATACAATGAGCAGTTCTTC,CAWTGPVAGVKGYRYNEQFF
.,TRBV19,TRBJ1-5,.,TGTGCCAGTAGTATTTCTGGCAATCAGCCCCAGCATTTT,CASSISGNQPQHF
.,TRBV30,TRBJ1-1,.,TGTGCCTGGAGTGCACCCCTTTTTCTACAGGTAGAAGCTTTCTTT,CAWSAPLFLQVEAFF
.,TRBV5-1,TRBJ2-1,.,TGCGCCAGCAGCTTGGCCGTGATAGCCGAGACCTACAATGAGCAGTTCTTC,CASSLAVIAETYNEQFF
.,TRBV6-5,TRBJ2-3,.,TGTGCCAGCAGGCTGCGCTACGACACAGATACGCAGTATTTT,CASRLRYDTDTQYF
.,TRBV14,TRBJ2-2,.,TGTGCCAGCAGCCAAGATCCGAGGCCTAGATCGAACACCGGGGAGCTGTTTTTT,CASSQDPRPRSNTGELFF